This entry lists 20 T cell receptor beta chains sequenced from one sample in a study of CD8 T cells in Susac syndrome. Reverse transcription used roughly 0.45 to 1 ug RNA and random hexamers. One entry per CDR3 protein, called by TCRdb with MiXCR from the immunoSEQ multiplex PCR reads. Among some 250,000 distinct CDR3 sequences listed, about 95% were seen once. Sample: CD4+ T cells from PBMCs. The receptors originated from a human donor with Susac syndrome.

V and J are TRBV7-9 and TRBJ1-4; D remains unclear. Trimming removed 4 bases from V and 10 bases from J, with 10 bases in between. CDR1 SEHNR and CDR2 FQNEAQ come from the germline V gene (reference sequence). There are 12 residues in the CDR3. CDR3 in amino acids: CASSSTRGKLFF. The CDR3 region has the DNA TGTGCCAGCAGCTCTACCCGGGGAAAACTGTTTTTT.

The table lists this clonotype with a count of one. The chain recombines TRBV29-1 with TRBJ1-1; TRBD1 aligns across 10 bases. The length of the CDR3 is 14 residues. The trim removed 7 bases at V and 5 bases at J, leaving 10 bases unmatched. Per germline, CDR1 SQVTM and CDR2 ANQGSEA. This CDR3 is CSAQRDRGWTEAFF. The CDR3 DNA is TGCAGCGCCCAACGGGACAGGGGATGGACTGAAGCTTTCTTT.

This clonotype was found once. The chain carries TRBV28 and TRBJ2-7, with D perhaps TRBD1 (6 bases). V dropped 8 bases and J dropped 2 bases, with 10 bases sitting between them. Germline V lookup: CDR1 MDHEN, CDR2 SYDVKM. The CDR3 consists of 12 residues. This chain's CDR3 is CASLDSTYEQYF. The CDR3 nucleotides are TGTGCCAGCTTGGACAGTACCTACGAGCAGTACTTC.

This clonotype was observed a few times. J is TRBJ2-7 and V is TRBV19, with 12 nucleotides matching TRBD2. With 4 bases clipped from V and 3 bases from J, the junction kept 1 base outside the gene matches. The CDR3 is 14 residues long. Germline V gene data show CDR1 as LNHDA and CDR2 as SQIVND (reference sequence). The CDR3, as DNA: TGTGCCAGTAGTAGGACTAGCGGGAACTACGAGCAGTACTTC. It specifies CASSRTSGNYEQYF.

The chain uses TRBV29-1 and TRBJ2-7; TRBD2 matches at 7 bases. CDR1 SQVTM and CDR2 ANQGSEA come from the germline V gene. J lost 4 bases, V lost 7 bases, and 13 bases had no gene match. The CDR3 is 14 amino acids. In DNA, the CDR3 is TGCAGCGCCGGTACACCGGGGGGAGAGTACGAGCAGTACTTC. This encodes CSAGTPGGEYEQYF.

The gene calls are TRBV20-1 and TRBJ2-1; 10 bases are shared with TRBD2. CDR1 is DFQATT and CDR2 is SNEGSKA in the germline V gene (reference sequence). The CDR3 has 15 amino acids. V lost 6 bases, J lost 1 base, and 6 bases stayed unmatched. The CDR3 DNA follows: TGCAGTGCGGATAGCGGGAGGAGGTCCTACAATGAGCAGTTCTTC. Its protein is CSADSGRRSYNEQFF.

This clonotype was counted a few times. The gene calls are TRBV3-1 and TRBJ2-5; D tentatively fits TRBD1 or TRBD2 (5 bases each). The ends were cut back, 0 bases at V and 4 bases at J, with 9 bases in the middle. The CDR3 spans 14 residues. Germline V lookup: CDR1 LGHDT, CDR2 YNNKEL (reference sequence). The CDR3 protein is CASSQDRGRETQYF. The CDR3 DNA follows: TGTGCCAGCAGCCAAGATCGGGGACGAGAGACCCAGTACTTC.

This chain links TRBV5-1 with TRBJ2-7; D unclear. Per the germline V gene, CDR1 is SGHRS and CDR2 is YFSETQ. The germline V and J ends were trimmed by 0 bases and 5 bases, with 6 bases remaining between them. The CDR3 sequence is 12 residues long. CDR3 residues: CASSLDGDEQYF. CDR3 bases: TGCGCCAGCAGCTTGGATGGGGACGAGCAGTACTTC. The whole variable domain, remainder taken from reference TRBV5-1 and TRBJ2-7, is KAGVTQTPRYLIKTRGQQVTLSCSPISGHRSVSWYQQTPGQGLQFLFEYFSETQRNKGNFPGRFSGRQFSNSRSEMNVSTLELGDSALYLCASSLDGDEQYFGPGTRLTVT.

V and J are TRBV4-1 and TRBJ2-7; tentative D call: TRBD2 (5 bases). The CDR3 runs to 14 residues. Per the germline V gene, CDR1 is MGHRA and CDR2 is YSYEKL. Trimming stripped 3 bases from V and 3 bases from J, with 12 bases between. CDR3 protein: CASSQAEGRYEQYF. The CDR3 nucleotides are TGCGCCAGCAGCCAGGCCGAGGGCCGCTACGAGCAGTACTTC.

This chain uses TRBV4-2 with TRBJ1-4; D may be TRBD1 (5 bases). Trimming left V 1 base short and J 0 bases short, with 15 bases between. This CDR3 is 18 amino acids long. Germline V gene sequence: CDR1 LGHNA, CDR2 YNFKEQ. CDR3 amino acids: CASSQGERGLATNEKLFF. The CDR3 nucleotides read TGTGCCAGCAGCCAAGGAGAGCGGGGACTTGCAACTAATGAAAAACTGTTTTTT.

The rearrangement links TRBV18 to TRBJ1-2, with 8 bases identical to TRBD1. The CDR3 is 15 amino acids. CDR1 is KGHSH and CDR2 is LQKENI in the germline V gene. V shed 1 base, J shed 5 bases, and the junction held 6 bases outside the gene matches. The CDR3 coding sequence is TGTGCCAGCTCACCACGAGGACAGGGCCAGTATGGCTACACCTTC. Translated: CASSPRGQGQYGYTF.

The chain uses TRBV12-3 or TRBV12-4 and TRBJ2-1; D unclear. Trimming left V 0 bases short and J 10 bases short, with 10 bases between. The CDR3 has 13 residues. The CDR3 region has the DNA TGTGCCAGCAGTTTAGCCTCTATCGGAGAGCAGTTCTTC. Protein sequence: CASSLASIGEQFF.

The gene calls are TRBV5-4 and TRBJ2-5; TRBD2 matches 10 bases. CDR1 SGHNT and CDR2 YYREEE come from the germline V gene (reference sequence). The CDR3 runs to 16 residues. V shed 1 base and J 4 bases; nucleotides not matched to a gene: 7. The CDR3 nucleotides read TGTGCCAGCAGCTTGTACGCGGCTAGCGGGAGAGAGACCCAGTACTTC. This codes for CASSLYAASGRETQYF.

This chain connects TRBV2 to TRBJ2-5; 9 bases map to TRBD1. CDR1 and CDR2 (germline): SNHLY, FYNNEI. V was clipped by 3 bases and J by 14 bases; unmatched bases: 13. The CDR3 sequence is 14 residues long. CDR3 DNA: TGTGCCAGCAGTGAGGGCGGGACAGGGACCGTTCTCTACTTC. Translated: CASSEGGTGTVLYF.

This rearrangement joins TRBV20-1 to TRBJ2-3, with D tentatively TRBD1 (6 bases). The CDR3 is made up of 12 amino acids. Looked up from germline, CDR1 is DFQATT and CDR2 is SNEGSKA (reference sequence). Trimming pared 5 bases from V and 6 bases from J, leaving 12 bases between. In DNA, the CDR3 is TGCAGTGCTTACTTAAGGGGGGATACGCAGTATTTT. Its protein product is CSAYLRGDTQYF.

This rearrangement joins TRBV5-1 to TRBJ2-1; D remains unclear. V lost 4 bases to trimming and J lost 0 bases, with 14 bases between them. Germline V CDR1 and CDR2: SGHRS, YFSETQ. The CDR3 length is 16 residues. The CDR3 reads CASSPYPANSYNEQFF. Here the CDR3 DNA reads TGCGCCAGCAGCCCATACCCGGCGAACTCCTACAATGAGCAGTTCTTC.

This clonotype was counted once. V is TRBV29-1 and J is TRBJ1-1; D might be TRBD1 (5 bases). Trimming removed 7 bases at V and 1 base at J, with 13 bases between. The CDR3 extends over 13 amino acids. Germline lookup yields CDR1 SQVTM and CDR2 ANQGSEA. The CDR3 loop reads CSGGLNPNTEAFF. CDR3 DNA: TGCAGCGGGGGACTGAACCCGAACACTGAAGCTTTCTTT.

The chain is built from TRBV6-5 and TRBJ1-5; D not certain. The germline V gene encodes CDR1 MNHEY and CDR2 SVGAGI. CDR3 length: 14 residues. The V gene lost 8 bases and the J gene lost 1 base, with 12 bases spanning the gap. The CDR3 nucleotides are TGTGCCAGCCGAAACGGAGGAAGCAATCAGCCCCAGCATTTT. Translating gives CASRNGGSNQPQHF.

This clonotype was counted once. This sequence joins TRBV7-9 and TRBJ1-4; D is unresolved. CDR1 and CDR2 from the germline V gene are SEHNR and FQNEAQ (reference sequence). Trimming took 6 bases from V and 0 from J, leaving 14 bases between them. There are 16 residues in the CDR3. CDR3: CASRLTASATNEKLFF. DNA for the CDR3: TGTGCCAGCAGGTTAACAGCGTCTGCAACTAATGAAAAACTGTTTTTT. Together with reference TRBV7-9 and TRBJ1-4, the CDR3 gives the full variable domain: DTGVSQNPRHKITKRGQNVTFRCDPISEHNRLYWYRQTLGQGPEFLTYFQNEAQLEKSRLLSDRFSAERPKGSFSTLEIQRTEQGDSAMYLCASRLTASATNEKLFFGSGTQLSVL.

This sequence joins TRBV24-1 and TRBJ2-7, with TRBD1 matching 8 bases. V lost 5 bases and J lost 3; bases outside the gene matches: 8. In germline, CDR1 is KGHDR, CDR2 SFDVKD. The CDR3 has 15 residues. CDR3 nucleotide sequence: TGTGCCACCAGTGCCTCCGGGACAGGCCTCTACGAGCAGTACTTC. Encoded protein: CATSASGTGLYEQYF.